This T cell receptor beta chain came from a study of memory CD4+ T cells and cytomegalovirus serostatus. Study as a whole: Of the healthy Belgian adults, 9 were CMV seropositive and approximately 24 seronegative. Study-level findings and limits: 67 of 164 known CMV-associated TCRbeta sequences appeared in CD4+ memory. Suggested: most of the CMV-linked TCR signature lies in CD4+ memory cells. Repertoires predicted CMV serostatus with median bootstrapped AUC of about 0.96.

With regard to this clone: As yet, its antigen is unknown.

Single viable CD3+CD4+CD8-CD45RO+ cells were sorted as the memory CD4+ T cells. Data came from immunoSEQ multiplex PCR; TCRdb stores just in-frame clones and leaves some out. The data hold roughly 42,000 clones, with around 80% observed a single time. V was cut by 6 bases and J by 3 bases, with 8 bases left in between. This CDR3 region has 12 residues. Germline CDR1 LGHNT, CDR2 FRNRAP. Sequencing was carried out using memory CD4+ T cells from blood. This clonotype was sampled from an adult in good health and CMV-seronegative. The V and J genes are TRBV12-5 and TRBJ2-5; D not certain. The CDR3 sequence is CASGAREETQYF. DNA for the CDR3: TGTGCTAGTGGGGCCCGTGAAGAGACCCAGTACTTC.